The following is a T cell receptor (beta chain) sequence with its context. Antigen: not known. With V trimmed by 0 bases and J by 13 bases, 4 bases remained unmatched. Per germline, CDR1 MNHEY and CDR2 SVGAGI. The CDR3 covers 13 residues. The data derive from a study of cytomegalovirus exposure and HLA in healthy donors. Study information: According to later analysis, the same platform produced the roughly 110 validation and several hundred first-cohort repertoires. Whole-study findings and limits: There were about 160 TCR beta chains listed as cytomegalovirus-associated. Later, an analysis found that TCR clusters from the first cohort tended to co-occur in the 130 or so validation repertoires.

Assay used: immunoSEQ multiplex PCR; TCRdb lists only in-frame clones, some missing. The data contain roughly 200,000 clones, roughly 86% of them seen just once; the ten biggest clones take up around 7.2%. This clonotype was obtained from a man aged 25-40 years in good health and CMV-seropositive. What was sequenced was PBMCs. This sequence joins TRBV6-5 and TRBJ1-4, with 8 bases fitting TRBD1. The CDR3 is CASSYSRTGILFF. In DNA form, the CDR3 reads TGTGCCAGCAGTTACTCTCGGACAGGGATACTGTTTTTT.